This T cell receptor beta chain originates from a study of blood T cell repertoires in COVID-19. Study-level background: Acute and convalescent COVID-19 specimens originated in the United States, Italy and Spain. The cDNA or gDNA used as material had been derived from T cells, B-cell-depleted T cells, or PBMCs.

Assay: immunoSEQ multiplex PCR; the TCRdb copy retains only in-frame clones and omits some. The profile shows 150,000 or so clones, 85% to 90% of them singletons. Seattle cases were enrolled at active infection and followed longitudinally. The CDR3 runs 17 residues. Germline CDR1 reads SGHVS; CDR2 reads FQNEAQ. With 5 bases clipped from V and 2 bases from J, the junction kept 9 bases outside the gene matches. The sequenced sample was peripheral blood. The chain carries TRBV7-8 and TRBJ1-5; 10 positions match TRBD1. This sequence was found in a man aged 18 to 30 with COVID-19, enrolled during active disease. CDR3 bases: TGTGCCAGCAGCACGGACAGGGGGGGTTTTGGCAATCAGCCCCAGCATTTT. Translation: CASSTDRGGFGNQPQHF.